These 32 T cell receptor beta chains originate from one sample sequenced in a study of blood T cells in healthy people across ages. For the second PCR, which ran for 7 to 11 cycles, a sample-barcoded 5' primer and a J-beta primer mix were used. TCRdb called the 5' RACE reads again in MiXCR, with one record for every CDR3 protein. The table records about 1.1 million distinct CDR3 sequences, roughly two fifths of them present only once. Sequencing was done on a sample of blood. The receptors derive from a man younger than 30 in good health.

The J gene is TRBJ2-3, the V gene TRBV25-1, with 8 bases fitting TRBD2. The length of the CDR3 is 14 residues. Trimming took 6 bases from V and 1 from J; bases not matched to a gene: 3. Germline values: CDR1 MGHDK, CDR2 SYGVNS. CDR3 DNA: TGTGCCAGCAGGTTTAGCGGGGGCACAGATACGCAGTATTTT. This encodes CASRFSGGTDTQYF.

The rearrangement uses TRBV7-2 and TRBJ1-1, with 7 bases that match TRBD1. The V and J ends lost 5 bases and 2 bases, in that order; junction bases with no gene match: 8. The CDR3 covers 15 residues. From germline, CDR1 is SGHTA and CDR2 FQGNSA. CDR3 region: CASSQMDRRNTEAFF. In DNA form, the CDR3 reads TGTGCCAGCAGCCAAATGGACAGGAGAAACACTGAAGCTTTCTTT.

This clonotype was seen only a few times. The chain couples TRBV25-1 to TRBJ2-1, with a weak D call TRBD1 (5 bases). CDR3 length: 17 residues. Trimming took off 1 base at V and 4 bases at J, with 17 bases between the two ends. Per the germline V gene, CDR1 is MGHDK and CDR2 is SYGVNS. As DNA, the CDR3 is TGTGCCAGCAGTGAATCTCAGGGTAGTTCGGGTTACAATGAGCAGTTCTTC. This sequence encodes CASSESQGSSGYNEQFF.

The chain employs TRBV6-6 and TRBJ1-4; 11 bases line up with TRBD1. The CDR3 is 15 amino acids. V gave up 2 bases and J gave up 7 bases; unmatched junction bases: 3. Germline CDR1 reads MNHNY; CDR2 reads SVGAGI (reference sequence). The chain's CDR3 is CASSYPDRGREKLFF. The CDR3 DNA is TGTGCCAGCAGTTACCCGGACAGGGGGCGTGAAAAACTGTTTTTT.

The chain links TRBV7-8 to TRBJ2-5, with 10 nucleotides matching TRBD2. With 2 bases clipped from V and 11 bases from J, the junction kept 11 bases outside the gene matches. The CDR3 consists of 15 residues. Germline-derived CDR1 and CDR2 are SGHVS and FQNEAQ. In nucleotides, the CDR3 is TGTGCCAGCAGCTTATTGCTAGCGGGGGCTAATGAGCAGTACTTC. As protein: CASSLLLAGANEQYF.

The CDR3 sequence: CASSGGSGTNIYGYTF. The CDR3 nucleotides read TGTGCCAGCAGCGGGGGGTCAGGGACCAACATCTATGGCTACACCTTC. The chain employs TRBV5-5 and TRBJ1-2; tentatively, D is TRBD1 (5 bases). The CDR3 is 16 residues long. Between the trimmed V and J ends, which lost 4 bases and 4 bases, there was a span of 20 bases. Germline V CDR1 and CDR2: SGHKS, YYEKEE (reference sequence).

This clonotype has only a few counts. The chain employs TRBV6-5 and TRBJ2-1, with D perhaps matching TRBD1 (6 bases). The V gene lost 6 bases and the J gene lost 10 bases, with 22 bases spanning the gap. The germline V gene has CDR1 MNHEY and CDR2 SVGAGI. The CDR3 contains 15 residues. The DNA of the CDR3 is TGTGCCAGCAGACGAACATCCGGGACAATCGGGGAGCAGTTCTTC. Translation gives CASRRTSGTIGEQFF.

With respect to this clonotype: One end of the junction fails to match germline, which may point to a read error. The CDR3 DNA reads TGTGCCAGCAGTGAATTGACAGCGGGCTCCTATAGTTCACCCCTCCACTTT. It specifies CASSELTAGSYSSPLHF. The chain employs TRBV6-1 and TRBJ1-6; perhaps TRBD1 as D (5 bases). Germline CDR1 MNHNS, CDR2 SASEGT. The CDR3 extends over 17 amino acids.

The CDR3, as DNA: TGTGCCAGCAGCTTAGATAAGTTTAGCGGGAGGGAGACCCAGTACTTC. Protein: CASSLDKFSGRETQYF. The rearrangement links TRBV11-2 to TRBJ2-5, with TRBD2 identical over 10 bases. From germline, CDR1 is SGHAT and CDR2 FQNNGV. The V and J ends lost 0 bases and 5 bases, in that order; junction bases with no gene match: 6. The CDR3 consists of 16 residues.

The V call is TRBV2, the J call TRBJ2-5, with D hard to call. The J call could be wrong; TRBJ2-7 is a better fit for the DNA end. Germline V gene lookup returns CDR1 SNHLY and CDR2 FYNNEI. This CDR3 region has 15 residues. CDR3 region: CASSGHRTRLGEQYF. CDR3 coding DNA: TGTGCCAGCAGTGGACACCGTACGAGGCTAGGCGAGCAGTACTTC.

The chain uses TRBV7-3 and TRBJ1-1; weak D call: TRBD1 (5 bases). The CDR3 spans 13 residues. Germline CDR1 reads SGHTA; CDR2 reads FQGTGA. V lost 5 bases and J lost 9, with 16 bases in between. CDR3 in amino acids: CASSVIGQGKAFF. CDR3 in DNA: TGTGCCAGCAGCGTAATAGGCCAGGGAAAAGCTTTCTTT.

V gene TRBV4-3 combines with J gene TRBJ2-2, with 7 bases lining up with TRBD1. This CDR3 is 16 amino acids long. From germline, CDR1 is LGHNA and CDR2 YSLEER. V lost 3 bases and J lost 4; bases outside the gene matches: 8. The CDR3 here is CASSHPPDRPTGELFF. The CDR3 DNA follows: TGCGCCAGCAGCCACCCACCGGACAGGCCCACCGGGGAGCTGTTTTTT.

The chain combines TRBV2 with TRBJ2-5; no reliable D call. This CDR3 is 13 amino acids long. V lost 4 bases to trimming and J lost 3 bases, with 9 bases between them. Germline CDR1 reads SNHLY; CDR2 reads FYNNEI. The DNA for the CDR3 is TGTGCCAGCAGTGGACGGGTGGAAGAGACCCAGTACTTC. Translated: CASSGRVEETQYF.

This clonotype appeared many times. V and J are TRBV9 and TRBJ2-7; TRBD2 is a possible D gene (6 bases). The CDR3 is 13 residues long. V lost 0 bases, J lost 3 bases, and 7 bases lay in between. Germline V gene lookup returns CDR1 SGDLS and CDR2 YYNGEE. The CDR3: CASSVAGDYEQYF. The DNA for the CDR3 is TGTGCCAGCAGCGTAGCGGGGGACTACGAGCAGTACTTC.

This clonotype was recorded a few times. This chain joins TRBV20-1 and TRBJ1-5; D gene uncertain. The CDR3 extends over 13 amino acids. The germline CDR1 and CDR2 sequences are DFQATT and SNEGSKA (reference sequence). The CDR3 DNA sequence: TGCAGCGCCACCGACACTAGCAATCAGCCCCAGCATTTT. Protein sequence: CSATDTSNQPQHF.

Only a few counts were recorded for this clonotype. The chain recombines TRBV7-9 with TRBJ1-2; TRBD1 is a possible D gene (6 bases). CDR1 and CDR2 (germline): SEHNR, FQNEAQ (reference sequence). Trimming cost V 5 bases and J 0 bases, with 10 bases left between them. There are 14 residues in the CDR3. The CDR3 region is CASSRDTTNYGYTF. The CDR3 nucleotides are TGTGCCAGCAGCCGGGACACCACTAACTATGGCTACACCTTC.

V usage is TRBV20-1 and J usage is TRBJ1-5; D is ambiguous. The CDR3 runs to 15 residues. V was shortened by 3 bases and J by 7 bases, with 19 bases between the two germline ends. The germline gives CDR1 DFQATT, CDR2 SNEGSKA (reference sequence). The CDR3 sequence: CSARTSNRPIQPQHF. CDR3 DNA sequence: TGCAGTGCTAGGACCTCAAACCGCCCGATACAGCCCCAGCATTTT.

The CDR3 sequence: CSVEISVAQETQYF. As DNA, the CDR3 is TGCAGCGTTGAAATCTCGGTTGCCCAAGAGACCCAGTACTTC. The V gene is TRBV29-1, the J gene TRBJ2-5; D ambiguous. Germline lookup yields CDR1 SQVTM and CDR2 ANQGSEA. There are 14 residues in the CDR3. V was pared by 2 bases and J by 1 base, with 11 bases between. Based on the CDR3 plus reference TRBV29-1 and TRBJ2-5, the full variable domain is SAVISQKPSRDICQRGTSLTIQCQVDSQVTMMFWYRQQPGQSLTLIATANQGSEATYESGFVIDKFPISRPNLTFSTLTVSNMSPEDSSIYLCSVEISVAQETQYFGPGTRLLVL.

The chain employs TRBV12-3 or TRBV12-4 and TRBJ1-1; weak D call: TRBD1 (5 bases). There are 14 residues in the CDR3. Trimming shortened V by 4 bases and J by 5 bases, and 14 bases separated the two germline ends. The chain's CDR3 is CASSWGGKETEAFF. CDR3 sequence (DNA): TGTGCCAGCAGTTGGGGGGGAAAAGAGACTGAAGCTTTCTTT.

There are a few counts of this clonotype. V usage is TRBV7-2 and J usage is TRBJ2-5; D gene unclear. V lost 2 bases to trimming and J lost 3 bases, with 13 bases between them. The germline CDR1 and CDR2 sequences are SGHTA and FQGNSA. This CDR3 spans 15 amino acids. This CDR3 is CASSLKLASKETQYF. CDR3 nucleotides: TGTGCCAGCAGCTTAAAACTGGCTTCAAAAGAGACCCAGTACTTC.

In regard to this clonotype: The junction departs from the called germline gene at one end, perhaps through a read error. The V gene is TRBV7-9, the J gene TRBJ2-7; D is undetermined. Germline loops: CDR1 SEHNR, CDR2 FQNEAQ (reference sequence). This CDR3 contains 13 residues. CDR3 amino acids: CAGSVGPHYEQYF. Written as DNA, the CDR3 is TGTGCCGGCAGTGTTGGACCGCACTACGAGCAGTACTTC.

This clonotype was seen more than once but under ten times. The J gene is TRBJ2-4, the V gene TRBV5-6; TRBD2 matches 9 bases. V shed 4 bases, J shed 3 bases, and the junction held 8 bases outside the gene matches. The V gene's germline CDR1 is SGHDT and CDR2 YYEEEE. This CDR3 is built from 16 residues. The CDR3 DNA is TGTGCCAGCAGCCCGCGACTAGCGGACGTCAAAAACATTCAGTACTTC. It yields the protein CASSPRLADVKNIQYF.

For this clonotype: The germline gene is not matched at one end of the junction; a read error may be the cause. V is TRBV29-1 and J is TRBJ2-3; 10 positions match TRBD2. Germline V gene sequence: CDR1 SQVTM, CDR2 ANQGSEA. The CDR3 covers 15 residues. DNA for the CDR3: TGCAGCGTTGAAAAGCGGGGGGGGCCTGGAGATTCGCAGTATTTT. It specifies CSVEKRGGPGDSQYF.

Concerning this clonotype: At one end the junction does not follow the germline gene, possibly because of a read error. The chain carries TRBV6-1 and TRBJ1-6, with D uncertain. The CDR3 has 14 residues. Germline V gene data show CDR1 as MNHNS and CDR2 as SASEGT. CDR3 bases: TGTGCCAGCAGTGAATTTGGGAATAATTCACCCCCCCACTTT. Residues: CASSEFGNNSPPHF.

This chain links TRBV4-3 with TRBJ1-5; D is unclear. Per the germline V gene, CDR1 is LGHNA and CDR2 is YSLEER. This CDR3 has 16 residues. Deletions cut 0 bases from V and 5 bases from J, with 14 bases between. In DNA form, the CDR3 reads TGCGCCAGCAGCCAAGATAATCGGGTACGGGATCAGCCCCAGCATTTT. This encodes CASSQDNRVRDQPQHF.

The CDR3 is CASSSRGLETQYF. The CDR3 bases are TGTGCCAGCAGCTCCCGGGGTTTGGAGACCCAGTACTTC. The rearrangement joins TRBV7-3 to TRBJ2-5; D might be TRBD2 (5 bases). The CDR3 covers 13 residues. Germline lookup yields CDR1 SGHTA and CDR2 FQGTGA. The V end lost 4 bases, the J end lost 5 bases, and 11 bases lay between the germline ends.

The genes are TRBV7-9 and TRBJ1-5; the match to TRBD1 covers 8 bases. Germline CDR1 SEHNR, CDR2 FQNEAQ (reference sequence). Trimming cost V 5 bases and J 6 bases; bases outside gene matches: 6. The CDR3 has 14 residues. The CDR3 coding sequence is TGTGCCAGCAGCGCAGGGGGCTTAAGTCAGCCCCAGCATTTT. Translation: CASSAGGLSQPQHF.

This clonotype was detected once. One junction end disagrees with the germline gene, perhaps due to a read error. The CDR3 sequence is CAWAGYCPGRSNQPRHF. In DNA, the CDR3 is TGTGCCTGGGCCGGGTATTGCCCGGGGCGTAGCAATCAGCCCCGGCATTTT. The J gene is TRBJ1-5, the V gene TRBV30, with TRBD1 as a possible D gene (5 bases). Looked up from germline, CDR1 is GTSNPN and CDR2 is SVGIG (reference sequence). This CDR3 has 17 amino acids.

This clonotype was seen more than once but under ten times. The CDR3 DNA sequence: TGTGCCAGCAGCGTAGGAACATTCACAGATACGCAGTATTTT. Its protein is CASSVGTFTDTQYF. The chain is built from TRBV9 and TRBJ2-3; D is unclear. The V end lost 0 bases, the J end lost 2 bases, and 7 bases lay between the germline ends. The length of the CDR3 is 14 residues. Germline lookup yields CDR1 SGDLS and CDR2 YYNGEE.

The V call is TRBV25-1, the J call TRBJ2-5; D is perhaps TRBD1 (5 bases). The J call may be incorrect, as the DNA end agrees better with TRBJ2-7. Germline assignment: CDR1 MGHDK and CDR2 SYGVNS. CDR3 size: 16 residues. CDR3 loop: CASSEIVTRAPYEQYF. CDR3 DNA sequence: TGTGCCAGCAGTGAAATCGTAACCAGGGCCCCCTACGAGCAGTACTTC.

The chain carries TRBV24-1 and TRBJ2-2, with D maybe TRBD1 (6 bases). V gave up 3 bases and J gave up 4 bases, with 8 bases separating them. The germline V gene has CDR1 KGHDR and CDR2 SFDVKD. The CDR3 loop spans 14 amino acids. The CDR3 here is CATSDGGTTGELFF. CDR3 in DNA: TGTGCCACCAGTGATGGGGGCACCACCGGGGAGCTGTTTTTT.

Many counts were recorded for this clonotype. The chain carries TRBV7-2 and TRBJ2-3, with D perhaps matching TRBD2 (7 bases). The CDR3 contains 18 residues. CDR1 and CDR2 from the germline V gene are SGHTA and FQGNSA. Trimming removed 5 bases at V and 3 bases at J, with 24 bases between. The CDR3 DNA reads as TGTGCCAGCAGCCCCTCCTTATATGGGGGGGCCGGTACAGATACGCAGTATTTT. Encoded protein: CASSPSLYGGAGTDTQYF.